These 14 T cell receptor beta chains came from one sample sequenced in a study of naive CD8 T cells in extremely preterm neonates. The repertoire was sequenced with immunoSEQ multiplex PCR; TCRdb's copy has only in-frame clones and lacks some. The sample carries about 5,100 clones, under 99% recorded once. Sequencing input: naive CD8+ T cells from blood. The source of these receptors is a human donor in good health.

This chain uses TRBV11-3 with TRBJ2-1, with a possible D match to TRBD2 (6 bases). The CDR3 has 16 amino acids. The ends were cut back, 5 bases at V and 1 base at J, with 15 bases in the middle. Germline V CDR1 and CDR2: SGHNT, YENEEA. This CDR3 reads CASSLSRDLSYNEQFF. The CDR3 DNA sequence: TGTGCCAGCAGCCTCTCCCGGGACTTATCCTACAATGAGCAGTTCTTC.

The rearrangement joins TRBV19 to TRBJ1-5, with D tentatively TRBD1 (6 bases). V was clipped by 10 bases and J by 0 bases, with 19 bases between them. CDR1 is LNHDA and CDR2 is SQIVND in the germline V gene (reference sequence). The CDR3 is 16 residues long. CDR3 DNA: TGTGCCACCAGGACAGCCCTTACTTATAGCAATCAGCCCCAGCATTTT. Translating it yields CATRTALTYSNQPQHF.

This clone occurred once. V gene TRBV7-8 combines with J gene TRBJ2-1; TRBD1 matches 11 bases. This CDR3 spans 15 amino acids. J gave up 6 bases and V 5 bases, and 6 bases lay outside the gene matches. Germline CDR1 is SGHVS and CDR2 is FQNEAQ. The chain's CDR3 is CASSKGQGVFNEQFF. The CDR3 coding sequence is TGTGCCAGCAGCAAGGGACAGGGGGTTTTCAATGAGCAGTTCTTC.

This chain joins TRBV7-9 and TRBJ1-4, with 7 positions matching TRBD1. Per the germline V gene, CDR1 is SEHNR and CDR2 is FQNEAQ (reference sequence). The J segment lost 7 bases and the V segment lost 5 bases, leaving 7 bases of the junction unmatched. The CDR3 extends over 14 amino acids. CDR3 amino acids: CASSHPGQVEKLFF. The CDR3, as DNA: TGTGCCAGCAGCCACCCTGGACAGGTTGAAAAACTGTTTTTT.

The CDR3 spells CSARVGDSYTF. The CDR3 nucleotides read TGCAGTGCTAGGGTCGGGGATAGCTACACCTTC. The J gene is TRBJ1-2, the V gene TRBV20-1; D is unclear. The germline V gene has CDR1 DFQATT and CDR2 SNEGSKA (reference sequence). The CDR3 totals 11 residues. The V end was cut by 3 bases, the J end by 9 bases, with 11 bases between.

The sample holds one count of this clone. The J gene is TRBJ2-1, the V gene TRBV11-2, with D possibly matching TRBD2 (6 bases). The CDR3 is 16 amino acids. The germline CDR1 and CDR2 sequences are SGHAT and FQNNGV. Trimming stripped 5 bases from V and 1 base from J, with 15 bases between. CDR3: CASSLTGTSSYNEQFF. In DNA form, the CDR3 reads TGTGCCAGCAGCCTAACCGGGACTTCTTCCTACAATGAGCAGTTCTTC. The full variable domain, its missing parts supplied by reference TRBV11-2 and TRBJ2-1, is EAGVAQSPRYKIIEKRQSVAFWCNPISGHATLYWYQQILGQGPKLLIQFQNNGVVDDSQLPKDRFSAERLKGVDSTLKIQPAKLEDSAVYLCASSLTGTSSYNEQFFGPGTRLTVL.

CDR3 amino acids: CASSLLAGGPVDTQYF. The CDR3 DNA reads TGTGCCAGCAGCTTGCTAGCGGGAGGGCCCGTAGATACGCAGTATTTT. V gene TRBV5-4 combines with J gene TRBJ2-3; 12 bases fit TRBD2. The CDR3 loop spans 16 amino acids. With 1 base clipped from V and 5 bases from J, the junction kept 5 bases outside the gene matches. Germline V lookup: CDR1 SGHNT, CDR2 YYREEE (reference sequence).

The V call is TRBV6-9, the J call TRBJ2-7, with 12 bases fitting TRBD2. Germline V gene data show CDR1 as MNHGY and CDR2 as SVAAGI. V shed 2 bases, J shed 6 bases, and the junction held 5 bases outside the gene matches. The CDR3 length is 15 residues. CDR3 loop: CASSYRLAGDPEQYF. The CDR3 DNA is TGTGCCAGCAGTTATAGACTAGCGGGAGATCCCGAGCAGTACTTC.

The chain uses TRBV18 and TRBJ2-3; D perhaps matches TRBD2 (5 bases). Germline V gene lookup returns CDR1 KGHSH and CDR2 LQKENI. CDR3 length: 17 amino acids. Trimming removed 2 bases at V and 2 bases at J, with 17 bases between. The CDR3 sequence is CASSPSPDSTPTDTQYF. DNA for the CDR3: TGTGCCAGCTCACCATCGCCGGACTCAACCCCCACAGATACGCAGTATTTT.

This rearrangement joins TRBV18 to TRBJ2-1; no clear D gene. CDR1 and CDR2 (germline): KGHSH, LQKENI. The CDR3 consists of 14 residues. V lost 5 bases and J lost 0, with 8 bases in between. CDR3: CASSARSSYNEQFF. DNA of the CDR3: TGTGCCAGCTCAGCCCGGAGCTCCTACAATGAGCAGTTCTTC.

In regard to this clone: At one boundary the junction diverges from the germline segment, which might be a read error. The V call is TRBV5-1, the J call TRBJ2-1, with 10 bases lining up with TRBD2. The CDR3 spans 15 residues. Germline V gene sequence: CDR1 SGHRS, CDR2 YFSETQ. This CDR3 is CASSEAGGAYDEQFF. In DNA form, the CDR3 reads TGCGCCAGCAGCGAAGCGGGAGGGGCCTACGATGAGCAGTTCTTC.

The chain combines TRBV11-3 with TRBJ2-7, with 11 bases fitting TRBD2. Germline V gives CDR1 SGHNT, CDR2 YENEEA. Trimming took 4 bases from V and 5 from J; bases not matched to a gene: 7. The CDR3 is made up of 15 amino acids. CDR3 in DNA: TGTGCCAGCAGCTATCCGAGACTAGCGGGACACGAGCAGTACTTC. This sequence encodes CASSYPRLAGHEQYF.

This rearrangement joins TRBV28 to TRBJ1-2, with 9 bases matching TRBD1. The CDR3 runs to 16 residues. The germline CDR1 and CDR2 sequences are MDHEN and SYDVKM. Unmatched junction bases numbered 13, after V lost 3 bases and J lost 8 bases. DNA for the CDR3: TGTGCCAGCAGTTTTCAGACCGGGACAGGGATCGAGGGCTACACCTTC. Its translation: CASSFQTGTGIEGYTF.

This sequence joins TRBV27 and TRBJ2-1; possibly TRBD2 for D (6 bases). With 3 bases removed from V and 4 bases from J, the gap between germline ends came to 7 bases. Germline V gene sequence: CDR1 MNHEY, CDR2 SMNVEV (reference sequence). The CDR3 totals 13 residues. In DNA, the CDR3 is TGTGCCAGCAGTTTCGCGGGGTACAATGAGCAGTTCTTC. The encoded protein is CASSFAGYNEQFF.